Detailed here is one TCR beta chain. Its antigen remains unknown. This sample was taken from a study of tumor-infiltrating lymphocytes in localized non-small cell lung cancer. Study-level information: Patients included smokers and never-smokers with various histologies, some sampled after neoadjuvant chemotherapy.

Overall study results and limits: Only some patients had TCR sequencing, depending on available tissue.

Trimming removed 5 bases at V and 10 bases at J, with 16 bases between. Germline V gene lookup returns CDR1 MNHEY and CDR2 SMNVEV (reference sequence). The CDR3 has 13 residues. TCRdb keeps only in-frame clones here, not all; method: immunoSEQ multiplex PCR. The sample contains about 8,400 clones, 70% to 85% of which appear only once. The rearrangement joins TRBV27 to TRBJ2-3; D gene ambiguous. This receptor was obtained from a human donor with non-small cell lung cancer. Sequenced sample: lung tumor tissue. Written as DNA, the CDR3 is TGTGCCAGCAGTCCACTCCTTCGCGAGCCGCAGTATTTT. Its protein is CASSPLLREPQYF.